The 17 T cell receptor beta chains reported below all come from one sample, sequenced in a study of blood T cell repertoires in COVID-19. Some clones are missing from TCRdb's copy, which holds only in-frame ones; the method was immunoSEQ multiplex PCR. The repertoire holds about 92,000 clones, with less than 85% as singletons. Specimen: peripheral blood. The receptors were gathered from a woman aged 65 to 85 with acute or convalescent COVID-19.

V usage is TRBV6-5 and J usage is TRBJ1-1; D is unresolved. The germline gives CDR1 MNHEY, CDR2 SVGAGI. Trimming left V 2 bases short and J 0 bases short, with 4 bases between. The CDR3 has 13 residues. The CDR3 loop reads CASSYSMNTEAFF. The CDR3 DNA reads TGTGCCAGCAGTTACAGCATGAACACTGAAGCTTTCTTT.

The J gene is TRBJ1-3, the V gene TRBV19, with D maybe TRBD1 (6 bases). The V end was cut by 5 bases, the J end by 2 bases, with 16 bases between. This CDR3 comprises 16 residues. CDR1 and CDR2 from the germline V gene are LNHDA and SQIVND (reference sequence). CDR3 DNA sequence: TGTGCCAGTAGTCCTCGGGACACTCTTACTGGAAACACCATATATTTT. This codes for CASSPRDTLTGNTIYF.

This clone was counted between two and nine times. This chain connects TRBV4-2 to TRBJ1-5; perhaps TRBD1 as D (6 bases). CDR3 length: 16 residues. The germline V and J ends were trimmed by 0 bases and 5 bases, with 14 bases remaining between them. Germline CDR1 and CDR2: LGHNA and YNFKEQ. The CDR3 nucleotides read TGTGCCAGCAGCCAAGATTACAGGGCTTCGTATCAGCCCCAGCATTTT. It translates to CASSQDYRASYQPQHF.

The rearrangement links TRBV5-6 to TRBJ2-1, with TRBD1 matching over 10 bases. CDR3 length equals 13 residues. V shed 5 bases, J shed 7 bases, and the junction held 3 bases outside the gene matches. Germline values: CDR1 SGHDT, CDR2 YYEEEE. CDR3 coding DNA: TGTGCCAGCAGGTGGACAGGGGGAAATGAGCAGTTCTTC. Its translation: CASRWTGGNEQFF.

In DNA, the CDR3 is TGTGCCAGTAGTAGGACAGGTTTGTTGGATGAGCAGTTCTTC. This codes for CASSRTGLLDEQFF. The chain recombines TRBV19 with TRBJ2-1, with 7 bases lining up with TRBD1. The CDR3 is made up of 14 amino acids. The germline V gene encodes CDR1 LNHDA and CDR2 SQIVND (reference sequence). Trimming cost V 4 bases and J 8 bases; bases outside gene matches: 8.

The chain couples TRBV6-1 to TRBJ1-3, with TRBD1 as a possible D gene (5 bases). Germline CDR1 is MNHNS and CDR2 is SASEGT. Trimming removed 2 bases at V and 0 bases at J, with 17 bases between. The CDR3 consists of 18 residues. The CDR3 region is CASSEREGYSNSGNTIYF. For the CDR3, the DNA is TGTGCCAGCAGTGAAAGGGAGGGGTACAGCAACTCTGGAAACACCATATATTTT.

The rearrangement uses TRBV6-1 and TRBJ1-5; a possible D gene is TRBD1 (6 bases). Looked up from germline, CDR1 is MNHNS and CDR2 is SASEGT. This CDR3 has 14 amino acids. Trimming removed 1 base at V and 6 bases at J, with 10 bases between. CDR3 loop: CASSEGMGAQPQHF. The CDR3 DNA follows: TGTGCCAGCAGTGAAGGGATGGGGGCTCAGCCCCAGCATTTT.

The chain uses TRBV15 and TRBJ2-3; 9 bases line up with TRBD1. The CDR3 sequence is 16 residues long. V lost 0 bases, J lost 4 bases, and 5 bases stayed unmatched. CDR1 is LNHNV and CDR2 is YYDKDF in the germline V gene (reference sequence). The CDR3 reads CATSRDGGQGSDTQYF. The CDR3 coding sequence is TGTGCCACCAGCAGAGATGGGGGACAGGGTTCAGATACGCAGTATTTT.

This clone was seen only a few times. The CDR3: CASSRLQGSNEKLFF. DNA of the CDR3: TGCGCCAGCAGCCGCCTACAGGGGTCTAATGAAAAACTGTTTTTT. The rearrangement joins TRBV5-1 to TRBJ1-4, with 7 bases matching TRBD1. Losses at the gene ends were 4 bases for V and 3 bases for J; bases not matched to a gene: 6. Per germline, CDR1 SGHRS and CDR2 YFSETQ. The CDR3 totals 15 residues.

The genes are TRBV6-5 and TRBJ1-1; TRBD1 is a possible D gene (5 bases). The CDR3 loop spans 12 amino acids. With 7 bases removed from V and 6 bases from J, the gap between germline ends came to 12 bases. Germline-derived CDR1 and CDR2 are MNHEY and SVGAGI. CDR3 sequence: CASMTVGSEAFF. The CDR3 region has the DNA TGTGCCAGCATGACAGTGGGCTCTGAAGCTTTCTTT.

This chain connects TRBV5-4 to TRBJ2-3; TRBD2 is a possible D gene (6 bases). The ends were cut back, 0 bases at V and 9 bases at J, with 14 bases in the middle. CDR3 length: 14 residues. Germline loops: CDR1 SGHNT, CDR2 YYREEE (reference sequence). The CDR3: CASSLDPAAGTQYF. CDR3 coding DNA: TGTGCCAGCAGCTTGGATCCGGCAGCGGGCACGCAGTATTTT.

The rearrangement joins TRBV18 to TRBJ1-1, with D unclear. V lost 3 bases to trimming and J lost 1 base, with 6 bases between them. The CDR3 sequence is 13 residues long. Germline V gene lookup returns CDR1 KGHSH and CDR2 LQKENI. The CDR3 sequence is CASSPETNTEAFF. The CDR3 region has the DNA TGTGCCAGCTCACCGGAGACGAACACTGAAGCTTTCTTT. Filled out from reference TRBV18 and TRBJ1-1, the complete variable domain reads NAGVMQNPRHLVRRRGQEARLRCSPMKGHSHVYWYRQLPEEGLKFMVYLQKENIIDESGMPKERFSAEFPKEGPSILRIQQVVRGDSAAYFCASSPETNTEAFFGQGTRLTVV.

The chain couples TRBV28 to TRBJ1-5; no definite D call. V lost 5 bases and J lost 4, with 6 bases in between. Germline assignment: CDR1 MDHEN and CDR2 SYDVKM. This CDR3 comprises 12 residues. The CDR3 DNA follows: TGTGCCAGCAGTCTCACTAATCAGCCCCAGCATTTT. Its translation: CASSLTNQPQHF. The full variable domain, its missing parts supplied by reference TRBV28 and TRBJ1-5, is DVKVTQSSRYLVKRTGEKVFLECVQDMDHENMFWYRQDPGLGLRLIYFSYDVKMKEKGDIPEGYSVSREKKERFSLILESASTNQTSMYLCASSLTNQPQHFGDGTRLSIL.

The genes are TRBV30 and TRBJ1-4, with D perhaps TRBD1 (5 bases). V lost 4 bases, J lost 7 bases, and 10 bases lay in between. This CDR3 has 12 amino acids. Germline V gene data show CDR1 as GTSNPN and CDR2 as SVGIG (reference sequence). The CDR3 DNA is TGTGCCTGGACGCGGGGGGGTGAAAAACTGTTTTTT. It encodes CAWTRGGEKLFF.

V is TRBV16 and J is TRBJ1-1; D is unresolved. Germline CDR1 KGHSY, CDR2 FQNENV. The CDR3 covers 15 residues. V was pared by 0 bases and J by 5 bases, with 13 bases between. The CDR3 region has the DNA TGTGCCAGCAGCCAATCGCGGGGTTTAGGAACTGAAGCTTTCTTT. Protein: CASSQSRGLGTEAFF.

This chain uses TRBV20-1 with TRBJ1-6; D not certain. This CDR3 comprises 11 residues. Germline V lookup: CDR1 DFQATT, CDR2 SNEGSKA (reference sequence). Between the trimmed V and J ends, which lost 0 bases and 9 bases, there was a span of 3 bases. CDR3 amino acids: CSARDRSPLHF. CDR3 in DNA: TGCAGTGCTAGAGATCGTTCACCCCTCCACTTT.

This chain joins TRBV19 and TRBJ2-7; 14 bases agree with TRBD2. V lost 5 bases, J lost 5 bases, and 11 bases stayed unmatched. The germline V gene encodes CDR1 LNHDA and CDR2 SQIVND (reference sequence). The CDR3 totals 17 residues. DNA of the CDR3: TGTGCCAGTAGTGCCAGCACCGGGACTAGCGGGAGAAACGAGCAGTACTTC. Its protein product is CASSASTGTSGRNEQYF.